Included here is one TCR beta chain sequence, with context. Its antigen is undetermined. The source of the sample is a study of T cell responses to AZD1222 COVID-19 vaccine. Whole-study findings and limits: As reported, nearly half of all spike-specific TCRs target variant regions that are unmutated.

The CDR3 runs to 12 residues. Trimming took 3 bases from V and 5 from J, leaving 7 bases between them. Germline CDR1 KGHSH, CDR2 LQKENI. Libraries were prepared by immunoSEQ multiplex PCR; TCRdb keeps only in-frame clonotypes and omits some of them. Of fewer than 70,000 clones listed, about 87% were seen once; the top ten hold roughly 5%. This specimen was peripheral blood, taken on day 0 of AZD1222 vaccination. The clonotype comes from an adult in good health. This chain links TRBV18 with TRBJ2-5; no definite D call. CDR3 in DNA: TGTGCCAGCTCACCTGAGAGGGAGACCCAGTACTTC. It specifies CASSPERETQYF.